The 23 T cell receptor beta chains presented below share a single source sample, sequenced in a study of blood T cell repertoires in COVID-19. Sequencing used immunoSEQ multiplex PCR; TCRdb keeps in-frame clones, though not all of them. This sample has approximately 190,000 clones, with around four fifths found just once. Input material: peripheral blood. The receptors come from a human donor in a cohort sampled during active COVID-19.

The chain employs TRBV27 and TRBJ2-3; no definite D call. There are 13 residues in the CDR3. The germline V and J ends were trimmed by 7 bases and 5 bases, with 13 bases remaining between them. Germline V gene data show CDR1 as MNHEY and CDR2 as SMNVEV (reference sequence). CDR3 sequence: CASKASPQDTQYF. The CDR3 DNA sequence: TGTGCCAGCAAAGCATCTCCGCAAGATACGCAGTATTTT.

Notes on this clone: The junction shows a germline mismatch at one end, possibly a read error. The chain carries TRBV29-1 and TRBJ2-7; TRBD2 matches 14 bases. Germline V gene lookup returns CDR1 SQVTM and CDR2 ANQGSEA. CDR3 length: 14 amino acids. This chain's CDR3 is CSVEEGLAGDEQYF. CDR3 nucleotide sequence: TGCAGCGTGGAAGAGGGACTAGCGGGAGACGAGCAGTACTTC.

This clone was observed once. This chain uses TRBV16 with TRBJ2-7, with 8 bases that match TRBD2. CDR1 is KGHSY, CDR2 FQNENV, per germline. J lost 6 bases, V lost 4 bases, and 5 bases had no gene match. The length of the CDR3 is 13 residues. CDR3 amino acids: CASSPSRGGEQYF. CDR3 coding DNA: TGTGCCAGCAGCCCCAGTCGGGGGGGCGAGCAGTACTTC.

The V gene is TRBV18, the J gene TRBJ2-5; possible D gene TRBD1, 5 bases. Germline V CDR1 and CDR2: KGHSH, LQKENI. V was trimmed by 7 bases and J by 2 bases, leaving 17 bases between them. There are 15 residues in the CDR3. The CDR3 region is CASLQGRDLQETQYF. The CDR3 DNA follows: TGTGCCAGCTTGCAGGGAAGGGATCTACAAGAGACCCAGTACTTC.

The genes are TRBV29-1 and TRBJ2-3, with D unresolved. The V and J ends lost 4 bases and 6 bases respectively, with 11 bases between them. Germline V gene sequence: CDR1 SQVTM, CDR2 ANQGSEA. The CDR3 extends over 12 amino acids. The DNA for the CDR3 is TGCAGCGTTGTTCTTTTGTCGGATACGCAGTATTTT. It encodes CSVVLLSDTQYF.

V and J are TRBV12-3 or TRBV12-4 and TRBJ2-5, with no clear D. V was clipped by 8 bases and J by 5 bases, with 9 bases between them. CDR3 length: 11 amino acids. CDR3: CASQDRETQYF. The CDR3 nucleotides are TGTGCCAGCCAGGATCGGGAGACCCAGTACTTC.

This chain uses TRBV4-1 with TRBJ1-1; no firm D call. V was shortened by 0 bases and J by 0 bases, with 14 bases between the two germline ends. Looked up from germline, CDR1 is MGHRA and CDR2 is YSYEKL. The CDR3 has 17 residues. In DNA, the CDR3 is TGCGCCAGCAGCCAAGACCCCAATGAACAGATGAACACTGAAGCTTTCTTT. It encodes CASSQDPNEQMNTEAFF.

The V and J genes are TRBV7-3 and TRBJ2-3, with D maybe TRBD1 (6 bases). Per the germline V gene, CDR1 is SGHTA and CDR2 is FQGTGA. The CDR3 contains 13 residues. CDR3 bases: TGTGTCTCAGCCTTGGACAGAACAGATACGCAGTATTTT. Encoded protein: CVSALDRTDTQYF.

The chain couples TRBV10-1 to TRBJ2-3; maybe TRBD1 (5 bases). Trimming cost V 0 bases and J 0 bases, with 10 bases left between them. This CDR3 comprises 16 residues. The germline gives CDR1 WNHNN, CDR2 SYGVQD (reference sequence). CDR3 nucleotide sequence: TGCGCCAGCAGTGAGTCTCCACAGGCTAGCACAGATACGCAGTATTTT. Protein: CASSESPQASTDTQYF.

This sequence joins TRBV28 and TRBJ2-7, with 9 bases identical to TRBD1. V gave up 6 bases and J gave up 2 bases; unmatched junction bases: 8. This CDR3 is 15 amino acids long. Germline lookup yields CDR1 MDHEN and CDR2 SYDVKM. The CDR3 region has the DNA TGTGCCAGCAGCCACGGAGGGACAGGGACCTACGAGCAGTACTTC. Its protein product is CASSHGGTGTYEQYF.

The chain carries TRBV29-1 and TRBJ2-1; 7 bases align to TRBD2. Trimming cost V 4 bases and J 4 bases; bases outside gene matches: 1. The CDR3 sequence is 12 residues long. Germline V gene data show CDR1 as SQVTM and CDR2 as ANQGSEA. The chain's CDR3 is CSVAGGYNEQFF. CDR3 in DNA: TGCAGCGTTGCGGGAGGTTACAATGAGCAGTTCTTC.

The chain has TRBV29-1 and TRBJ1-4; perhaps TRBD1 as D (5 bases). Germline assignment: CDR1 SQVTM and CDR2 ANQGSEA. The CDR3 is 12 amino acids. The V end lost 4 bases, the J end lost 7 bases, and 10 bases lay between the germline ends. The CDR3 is CSVAGGGEKLFF. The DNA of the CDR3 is TGCAGCGTTGCTGGGGGAGGTGAAAAACTGTTTTTT. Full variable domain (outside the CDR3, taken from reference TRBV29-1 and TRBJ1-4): SAVISQKPSRDICQRGTSLTIQCQVDSQVTMMFWYRQQPGQSLTLIATANQGSEATYESGFVIDKFPISRPNLTFSTLTVSNMSPEDSSIYLCSVAGGGEKLFFGSGTQLSVL.

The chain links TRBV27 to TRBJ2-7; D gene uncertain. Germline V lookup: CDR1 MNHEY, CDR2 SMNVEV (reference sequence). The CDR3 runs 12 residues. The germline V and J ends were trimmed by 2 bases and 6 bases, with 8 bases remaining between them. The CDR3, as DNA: TGTGCCAGCAGTTTAGCCGCGCTCGAGCAGTACTTC. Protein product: CASSLAALEQYF.

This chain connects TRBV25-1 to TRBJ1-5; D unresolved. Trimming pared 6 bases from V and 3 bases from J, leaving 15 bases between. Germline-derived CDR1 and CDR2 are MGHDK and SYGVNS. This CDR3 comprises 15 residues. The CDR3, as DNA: TGTGCCAGCAGAAAGGACTCACTTTACAATCAGCCCCAGCATTTT. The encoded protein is CASRKDSLYNQPQHF.

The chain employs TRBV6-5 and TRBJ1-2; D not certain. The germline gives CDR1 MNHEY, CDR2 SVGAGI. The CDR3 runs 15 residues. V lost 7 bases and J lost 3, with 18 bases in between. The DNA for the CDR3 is TGTGCCAGCAACTCGGGGAGCGGGGATTACTATGGCTACACCTTC. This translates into CASNSGSGDYYGYTF.

The CDR3 here is CASSALLAGEETQYF. In nucleotides, the CDR3 is TGCGCCAGCAGCGCGCTCCTAGCGGGAGAAGAGACCCAGTACTTC. The rearrangement joins TRBV5-1 to TRBJ2-5, with 10 bases identical to TRBD2. The germline V gene encodes CDR1 SGHRS and CDR2 YFSETQ. The CDR3 is made up of 15 amino acids. Germline trimming cut 4 bases from V and 3 bases from J; bases unmatched to any gene: 6.

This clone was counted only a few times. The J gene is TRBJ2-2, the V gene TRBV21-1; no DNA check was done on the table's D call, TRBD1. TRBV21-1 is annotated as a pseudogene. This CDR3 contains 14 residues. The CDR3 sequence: CASSKGDKTGELFF. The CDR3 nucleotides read TGTGCCAGCAGCAAAGGGGACAAAACCGGGGAGCTGTTTTTT.

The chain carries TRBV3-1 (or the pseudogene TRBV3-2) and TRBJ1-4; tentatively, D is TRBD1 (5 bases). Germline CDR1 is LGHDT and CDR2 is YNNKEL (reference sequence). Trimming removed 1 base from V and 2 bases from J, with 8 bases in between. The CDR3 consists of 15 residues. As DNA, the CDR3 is TGTGCCAGCAGCCAAGGGGGCAATACTAATGAAAAACTGTTTTTT. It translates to CASSQGGNTNEKLFF.

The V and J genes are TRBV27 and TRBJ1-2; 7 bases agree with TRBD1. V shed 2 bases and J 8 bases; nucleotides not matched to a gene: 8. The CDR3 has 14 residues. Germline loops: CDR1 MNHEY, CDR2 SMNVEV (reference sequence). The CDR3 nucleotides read TGTGCCAGCAGTTTAAGGCAGACAGGGAACGGCTACACCTTC. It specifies CASSLRQTGNGYTF.

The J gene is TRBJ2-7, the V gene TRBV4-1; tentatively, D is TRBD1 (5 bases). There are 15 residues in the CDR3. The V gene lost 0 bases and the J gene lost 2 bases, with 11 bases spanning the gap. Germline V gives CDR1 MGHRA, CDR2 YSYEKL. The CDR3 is CASSQETAMPYEQYV. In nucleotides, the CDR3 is TGCGCCAGCAGCCAAGAGACAGCCATGCCCTACGAGCAGTACGTC.

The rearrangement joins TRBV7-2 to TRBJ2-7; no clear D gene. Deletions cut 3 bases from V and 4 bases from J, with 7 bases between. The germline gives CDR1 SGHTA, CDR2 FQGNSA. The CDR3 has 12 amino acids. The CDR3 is CASSFTRYEQYF. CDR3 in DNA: TGTGCCAGCAGCTTCACACGTTACGAGCAGTACTTC.

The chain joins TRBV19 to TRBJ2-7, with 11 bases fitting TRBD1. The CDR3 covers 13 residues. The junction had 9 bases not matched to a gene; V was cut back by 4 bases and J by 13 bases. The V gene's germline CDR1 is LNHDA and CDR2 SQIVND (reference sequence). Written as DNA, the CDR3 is TGTGCCAGTAGTAACACCCTAGGACAGGGGGCTTACTTC. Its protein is CASSNTLGQGAYF.

As DNA, the CDR3 is TGTGCCAGCAGCCTCCAGGGGTATAATTCACCCCTCCACTTT. Residues: CASSLQGYNSPLHF. The chain is built from TRBV5-6 and TRBJ1-6; a possible D gene is TRBD1 (6 bases). The CDR3 sequence is 14 residues long. The V gene's germline CDR1 is SGHDT and CDR2 YYEEEE. V lost 4 bases and J lost 4, with 9 bases in between.